Sequencing of this TCR beta chain was carried out in a study of OX40 agonist ivuxolimab in advanced cancers. Using immunoSEQ multiplex PCR, the repertoire was profiled, and TCRdb retains in-frame clones only, with some absent. This sample has 55,000 to 70,000 clones, with roughly nine tenths found just once. Blood was sampled at baseline, cycle 4 day 1, and cycle 7 day 1. With 0 bases removed from V and 8 bases from J, the gap between germline ends came to 14 bases. This CDR3 comprises 14 residues. Germline CDR1 and CDR2: SGHRS and YFSETQ. Worth noting for this clone: The antigen remains unidentified.

The study's findings and limits: On average, CD8+ T cells showed a greater number of expanded clones than CD4+.

This TCR derives from an adult with an advanced solid tumor such as melanoma, head and neck, liver or kidney cancer. The chain combines TRBV5-1 with TRBJ1-2; weak D call: TRBD1 (5 bases). Source: CD4+ or CD8+ T cells sorted from blood, taken in a trial of the OX40 agonist ivuxolimab. CDR3 protein: CASSLGVSRDGYTF. The CDR3 nucleotides are TGCGCCAGCAGCTTGGGAGTCTCCCGGGACGGCTACACCTTC.